This TCR beta chain was found in a study of T cells after yellow fever vaccination (dated 2019 in TCRdb). Regarding the research as a whole: The SMART-Seq v4 Ultra Low Input RNA kit was used to prepare libraries from fractions with low cell numbers. To track T-cell clones before and after primary and booster YFV17D yellow fever vaccination, bulk TCR alpha and beta repertoires were sequenced longitudinally. The cohort comprised two healthy male donors, one aged 18 to 29 and one aged 30 to 40 years. Blood was drawn at multiple timepoints before and after primary and secondary immunization, with bulk PBMC replicates and cell subsets isolated. Summary of the overall study and its limitations: A small share of clonotypes was detected in both CD4 and CD8 compartments, with the overlap likely arising from convergent recombination. Most clones expanded after primary vaccination (96% of CD4 and about 85% of CD8) were re-detected after the booster, suggesting that broad memory maintenance occurred. The study included only a couple of donors, which limits how far the findings can be generalized. The secondary T-cell response was weaker than the primary response but faster, peaking on day 5 instead of day 15. Computational filtering was required because FACS-sorted repertoires could contain abundant contaminating clonotypes from the bulk population.

This clonotype was seen repeatedly, ten times or more. Which antigen it targets is not known. Base qualities are missing; no much larger clone stands one base away. Synthesis of TCR cDNA relied on 5'RACE template switching, a step that introduced a universal primer site along with unique molecular identifiers. Priming of cDNA synthesis was performed from both the TCR alpha and TCR beta constant segments. Library amplification used two PCR steps, and the second PCR step added sample barcodes and sequencing adapters. Sequencing of the libraries was done on either Illumina HiSeq 2500 (2x100 bp) or NovaSeq (2x150 bp). The authors' analysis ran thus. Reads were demultiplexed and collapsed into UMI consensus sequences with MIGEC, and V(D)J alignment was performed with MiXCR. Clonotypes responding to the vaccine were identified with edgeR on replicate PBMC samples, with the criteria of FDR below 0.01 and a log2 fold change above 5 up to day 15. CD4 or CD8 identity was assigned to each bulk clonotype according to whether the clonotype was present at higher abundance in the sequenced CD4 repertoire or the sequenced CD8 repertoire. In-frame beta chains were kept once TCRdb had trimmed the public reads at Q25 with fastp and called clones with MiXCR. Identical CDR3 proteins give one entry, which carries the most common genes and DNA. The V and J calls shown here were made by TCRdb, not taken from the authors' results. This sample lists just under 600,000 distinct CDR3 sequences; around an eighth were detected once. 11% to 15% of the sample goes to the ten largest clones.

Its CDR3 holds 12 amino acids, cysteine through phenylalanine. Only the CDR3 portion is preserved as DNA: 36 bases, with reading frame beginning at the first base. Via the germline V gene, CDR1 is SGHTA and CDR2 FQGNSA. V was cut back by 2 bases and J by 4 bases, leaving a gap of 5 bases between them. The sample's treatment or condition label is to be understood as: live attenuated yellow fever vaccine strain. At every blood-draw timepoint, two biological replicates of bulk PBMCs were collected. PBMCs were isolated from peripheral blood using a standard Ficoll-Paque protocol. RNA was extracted with TriZol from bulk PBMCs, CD4 and CD8 fractions, and dextramer-positive and dextramer-negative fractions.

Sequences were derived from PBMCs, sampled on the day of the yellow fever booster vaccination. The receptor was derived from a man aged 25 to 45 who received the YFV17D yellow fever vaccine. The rearranged chain carries TRBV7-2 and TRBJ2-5, with the identity of the D gene unclear. The nucleotide sequence is TGTGCCAGCAGCTTATATGGAGAGACCCAGTACTTC. Protein translation: CASSLYGETQYF.